Shown below are 2 T cell receptor beta chains from a single sample sequenced in a study of low-dose radiotherapy and immunotherapy resistance in tumors. First-strand cDNA relied on TRAV- and TRBV-specific primers spanning alpha and beta chains. With a constant-region primer and a V-primer adapter, TCRs were subjected to 20 PCR cycles of amplification. TCRdb reprocessed the reads via MiXCR and lists one record per CDR3 protein. The table lists around 80,000 distinct CDR3 sequences, around a sixth of them singletons, with 1.4% to 1.5% in the top ten. The time point here: after trial treatment. Treatment noted: LDRT plus nivolumab, ipilimumab, low-dose cyclophosphamide and aspirin (RACIN trial). The sample consisted of PBMCs, taken after low-dose radiotherapy plus immunotherapy. Receptors were obtained from a male donor with prostate cancer.

This clonotype appeared many times. The gene calls are TRBV28 and TRBJ1-4, with D possibly matching TRBD1 (6 bases). CDR1 is MDHEN, CDR2 SYDVKM, per germline. The CDR3 runs to 17 residues. The germline V and J ends were trimmed by 3 bases and 0 bases, with 14 bases remaining between them. CDR3 DNA: TGTGCCAGCAGTTTTTGGGACACTGACGCAACTAATGAAAAACTGTTTTTT. This gives the protein CASSFWDTDATNEKLFF.

The table lists this clonotype with many counts. J is TRBJ2-1 and V is TRBV12-3 or TRBV12-4; 8 bases match TRBD2. Germline trimming cut 2 bases from V and 9 bases from J; bases unmatched to any gene: 6. This CDR3 contains 14 residues. CDR3 in amino acids: CASSLNGRASEQFF. CDR3 coding DNA: TGTGCCAGCAGTTTAAACGGGAGGGCCAGTGAGCAGTTCTTC.